This is a list of T cell receptor beta chains from one sample in a study of technical replicates of blood from a few donors. Only in-frame clones appear in the TCRdb table, and some are missing; sequencing was by immunoSEQ multiplex PCR. The sample lists about 80,000 clones, roughly 98% occurring once. Material: T cells isolated from PBMCs. These receptors came from a human donor in good health. The CDR3 runs from the conserved cysteine through the conserved F or W. A D gene is named only where the DNA matches it firmly. Clone size, where shown, is once, few, many, or a class for clones that have expanded.

len: 14
abundance: NA
j_gene: TRBJ2-5
v_gene: TRBV7-9
d_gene: NA
CDR3nt: TGTGCCAGCAGCGTCCGCGACCCAAGAGAGGCCCAGTACTTC
CDR3aa: CASSVRDPREAQYF

len: 15
abundance: NA
j_gene: TRBJ1-1
v_gene: TRBV7-9
d_gene: NA
CDR3nt: TGTGCCAGCAGCTCCCTAACCACCATGAACACTGAAGCTTTCTTT
CDR3aa: CASSSLTTMNTEAFF

len: 14
abundance: NA
j_gene: TRBJ2-3
v_gene: TRBV9
d_gene: NA
CDR3nt: TGTGCCAGCAGCATCCCGACAGTTACAGATACGCAGTATTTT
CDR3aa: CASSIPTVTDTQYF

len: 13
abundance: NA
j_gene: TRBJ2-2
v_gene: TRBV30
d_gene: NA
CDR3nt: TGTGCCTGGAGTCGAGGAGGCGCCGGGGAGCTGTTTTTT
CDR3aa: CAWSRGGAGELFF

len: 15
abundance: NA
j_gene: TRBJ1-1
v_gene: TRBV4-1
d_gene: TRBD1
CDR3nt: TGCGCCAGCAGCCTACAACAGGGGGCGCAGACTGAAGCTTTCTTT
CDR3aa: CASSLQQGAQTEAFF

len: 15
abundance: NA
j_gene: TRBJ2-7
v_gene: TRBV27
d_gene: TRBD1
CDR3nt: TGTGCCAGCAGTTTGAGGGGGACAGCGACCTACGAGCAGTACTTC
CDR3aa: CASSLRGTATYEQYF

len: 15
abundance: NA
j_gene: TRBJ1-1
v_gene: TRBV5-6
d_gene: NA
CDR3nt: TGTGCCAGCAGCATTGCGCTTTACCTGAACACTGAAGCTTTCTTT
CDR3aa: CASSIALYLNTEAFF

len: 12
abundance: NA
j_gene: TRBJ2-1
v_gene: TRBV4-1
d_gene: NA
CDR3nt: TGCGCCAGCAGCCAAGCCAACAATGAGCAGTTCTTC
CDR3aa: CASSQANNEQFF

len: 14
abundance: NA
j_gene: TRBJ1-2
v_gene: TRBV7-9
d_gene: NA
CDR3nt: TGTGCCAGCAGCTTATATACCTCACAGGGTGCCTACACCTTC
CDR3aa: CASSLYTSQGAYTF

len: 16
abundance: once
j_gene: TRBJ2-6
v_gene: TRBV5-5
d_gene: NA
CDR3nt: TGTGCCAGCAGCTTGGAGGGGCGCTCTGGGGCCAACGTCCTGACTTTC
CDR3aa: CASSLEGRSGANVLTF

len: 15
abundance: NA
j_gene: TRBJ1-4
v_gene: TRBV30
d_gene: TRBD1
CDR3nt: TGTGCCTGGAGTGTTCGGACAGGGAAGAATGAAAAACTGTTTTTT
CDR3aa: CAWSVRTGKNEKLFF

len: 15
abundance: NA
j_gene: TRBJ2-3
v_gene: TRBV28
d_gene: NA
CDR3nt: TGTGCCAGCAGTTCAACAGGTACCAGGTGGGATACGCAGTATTTT
CDR3aa: CASSSTGTRWDTQYF

len: 13
abundance: NA
j_gene: TRBJ1-5
v_gene: TRBV7-9
d_gene: NA
CDR3nt: TGTGCCAGCAGCCAACCGGGGAATCAGCCCCAGCATTTT
CDR3aa: CASSQPGNQPQHF

len: 13
abundance: NA
j_gene: TRBJ2-7
v_gene: TRBV19
d_gene: NA
CDR3nt: TGTGCCAGTAGTACCCAAATCGGGGACGAGCAGTACTTC
CDR3aa: CASSTQIGDEQYF

len: 15
abundance: NA
j_gene: TRBJ2-7
v_gene: TRBV29-1
d_gene: NA
CDR3nt: TGCAGCGTTGTCCTCGCTTCGGGGTCCTCCTACGAGCAGTACTTC
CDR3aa: CSVVLASGSSYEQYF

len: 15
abundance: NA
j_gene: TRBJ2-7
v_gene: TRBV27
d_gene: TRBD2
CDR3nt: TGTGCCAGCAGTTTATCGGGGGAGGGCCGTTACGAGCAGTACTTC
CDR3aa: CASSLSGEGRYEQYF

len: 16
abundance: NA
j_gene: TRBJ2-1
v_gene: TRBV2
d_gene: TRBD2
CDR3nt: TGTGCCAGCAGTGTACCCCTAGCGGGAGTTCACAATGAGCAGTTCTTC
CDR3aa: CASSVPLAGVHNEQFF